One sample yielded the 26 T cell receptor beta chains listed below, sequenced in a study of low-dose radiotherapy and immunotherapy resistance in tumors. Both TCRalpha and TCRbeta chains were reverse transcribed with V-gene-specific primers. It was with a constant-region primer and a V-primer adapter that TCRs were amplified over about 20 PCR cycles. TCRdb fed the reads into MiXCR, producing one record per CDR3 protein. The sample carries roughly 17,000 distinct CDR3 sequences, approximately 70% recorded once. Every receptor here comes from a human donor with advanced metastatic prostate, ovarian, gallbladder or colorectal cancer (not recorded which). This table probably holds off-target reads from a library built for another chain.

The chain uses TRBV7-2 and TRBJ1-5, with D perhaps matching TRBD1 (6 bases). Germline values: CDR1 SGHTA, CDR2 FQGNSA. Between the trimmed V and J ends, which lost 1 base and 3 bases, there was a span of 13 bases. This CDR3 region has 16 residues. The CDR3 loop is CASSLESGAFNQPQHF. The CDR3 nucleotides read TGTGCCAGCAGCTTAGAGTCGGGGGCCTTCAATCAGCCCCAGCATTTT.

This chain links TRBV9 with TRBJ2-1, with no clear D. The CDR3 has 17 amino acids. Trimming pared 4 bases from V and 0 bases from J, leaving 17 bases between. Germline CDR1 SGDLS, CDR2 YYNGEE. The CDR3 DNA reads as TGTGCCAGCAGCCGATTAGACGGACCGAGCTCCTACAATGAGCAGTTCTTC. It translates to CASSRLDGPSSYNEQFF.

This clonotype was observed a few times. The chain couples TRBV9 to TRBJ2-5; no clear D. CDR3 length: 15 amino acids. V lost 0 bases and J 5 bases, leaving 14 bases between the germline ends. CDR1 SGDLS and CDR2 YYNGEE come from the germline V gene. The CDR3 region has the DNA TGTGCCAGCAGCGTAGGGGAAGTTTCCAGGGAGACCCAGTACTTC. It yields the protein CASSVGEVSRETQYF. Complete variable domain (other parts from reference TRBV9 and TRBJ2-5): DSGVTQTPKHLITATGQRVTLRCSPRSGDLSVYWYQQSLDQGLQFLIQYYNGEERAKGNILERFSAQQFPDLHSELNLSSLELGDSALYFCASSVGEVSRETQYFGPGTRLLVL.

This chain connects TRBV7-2 to TRBJ2-5; 9 bases are a match to TRBD1. The trim removed 5 bases at V and 5 bases at J, leaving 9 bases unmatched. The CDR3 extends over 15 amino acids. Germline lookup yields CDR1 SGHTA and CDR2 FQGNSA. The CDR3: CASSVRDRALETQYF. The DNA for the CDR3 is TGTGCCAGCAGCGTCCGGGACAGGGCGTTGGAGACCCAGTACTTC.

The chain joins TRBV24-1 to TRBJ2-5, with 11 bases aligning to TRBD2. The V segment lost 4 bases and the J segment 3 bases; nucleotides outside the gene matches: 9. Germline CDR1 KGHDR, CDR2 SFDVKD. This CDR3 has 17 residues. CDR3 in amino acids: CATSDHSGRASEETQYF. CDR3 nucleotides: TGTGCCACCAGTGACCATAGCGGGAGGGCCTCGGAAGAGACCCAGTACTTC.

The chain couples TRBV2 to TRBJ2-3, with 10 bases matching TRBD2. The germline V gene encodes CDR1 SNHLY and CDR2 FYNNEI. V trimming: 7 bases; J trimming: 3 bases; junction bases outside the gene matches: 7. This CDR3 spans 15 amino acids. The CDR3 is CASTGTSVRTDTQYF. Here the CDR3 DNA reads TGTGCCAGCACCGGGACTAGCGTTAGGACAGATACGCAGTATTTT.

The CDR3 here is CTPRVGATTDTQYF. The DNA for the CDR3 is TGCACTCCCCGCGTGGGGGCTACCACAGATACGCAGTATTTT. The V gene is TRBV20-1, the J gene TRBJ2-3; possibly TRBD1 for D (6 bases). The germline gives CDR1 DFQATT, CDR2 SNEGSKA (reference sequence). The CDR3 is 14 residues long.

This CDR3 is CASSKRTGDMGRSYEQYF. The CDR3 DNA reads as TGCGCCAGCAGCAAAAGGACAGGAGATATGGGTAGGTCCTACGAGCAGTACTTC. The rearrangement uses TRBV5-1 and TRBJ2-7; TRBD1 aligns across 7 bases. Per the germline V gene, CDR1 is SGHRS and CDR2 is YFSETQ. The CDR3 consists of 18 residues. Trimming cost V 4 bases and J 1 base; bases outside gene matches: 17.

This clonotype was recorded once. The CDR3 DNA is TGTGCCAGCAGCCTAAAAGGACAGGGGAATGAGCAGTTCTTC. Its protein is CASSLKGQGNEQFF. This chain links TRBV7-2 with TRBJ2-1; the match to TRBD1 covers 9 bases. V lost 5 bases and J lost 7; bases outside the gene matches: 6. Germline V gene data show CDR1 as SGHTA and CDR2 as FQGNSA. This CDR3 spans 14 amino acids.

The chain links TRBV4-2 to TRBJ1-2; no firm D call. Germline values: CDR1 LGHNA, CDR2 YNFKEQ. V was pared by 1 base and J by 5 bases, with 11 bases between. The CDR3 runs 14 residues. The CDR3 DNA reads as TGTGCCAGCAGCCAAGCTACCAGAACATATGGCTACACCTTC. The encoded protein is CASSQATRTYGYTF.

This sequence joins TRBV12-3 or TRBV12-4 and TRBJ2-7; no clear D gene. This CDR3 has 17 residues. Between the trimmed V and J ends, which lost 3 bases and 0 bases, there was a span of 18 bases. Written as DNA, the CDR3 is TGTGCCAGCAGTTTTTCCGGTGGCAGGCCGAGCTCCTACGAGCAGTACTTC. Amino acids: CASSFSGGRPSSYEQYF.

This clonotype was recorded a few times. V usage is TRBV7-3 and J usage is TRBJ2-2, with 7 bases matching TRBD1. Looked up from germline, CDR1 is SGHTA and CDR2 is FQGTGA. The CDR3 spans 16 residues. J lost 6 bases, V lost 5 bases, and 12 bases had no gene match. In DNA form, the CDR3 reads TGTGCCAGCAGCCGGACAGGTCTGAGCTCCGCCGGGGAGCTGTTTTTT. Translation gives CASSRTGLSSAGELFF.

The genes are TRBV28 and TRBJ2-7; weak D call: TRBD1 (5 bases). V dropped 3 bases and J dropped 6 bases, with 9 bases sitting between them. Germline V gene lookup returns CDR1 MDHEN and CDR2 SYDVKM. This CDR3 comprises 12 residues. CDR3 nucleotides: TGTGCCAGCAGTTTGTCAGGGCCCGAGCAGTACTTC. This sequence encodes CASSLSGPEQYF.

This chain connects TRBV6-2 or TRBV6-3 to TRBJ2-7; a weak D match, TRBD1 (6 bases). There are 14 residues in the CDR3. V lost 8 bases, J lost 0 bases, and 14 bases lay in between. Germline CDR1 reads MNHEY; CDR2 reads SVGEGT. CDR3 loop: CASGRGRFSYEQYF. CDR3 nucleotides: TGTGCCAGCGGCAGGGGACGGTTCTCCTACGAGCAGTACTTC.

The rearrangement joins TRBV4-2 to TRBJ2-5, with D perhaps being TRBD1 or TRBD2 (6 bases each). The germline CDR1 and CDR2 sequences are LGHNA and YNFKEQ. The germline V and J ends were trimmed by 4 bases and 1 base, with 13 bases remaining between them. CDR3 length: 15 residues. The CDR3: CASSPTSGAQETQYF. CDR3 in DNA: TGTGCCAGCAGCCCGACCTCGGGGGCCCAAGAGACCCAGTACTTC.

This clonotype has a handful of counts. The V call is TRBV12-3 or TRBV12-4, the J call TRBJ1-2, with D uncertain. This CDR3 is built from 13 residues. V lost 8 bases and J 6 bases, leaving 16 bases between the germline ends. CDR3 in amino acids: CASGSRGYDGYTF. The CDR3 DNA reads TGTGCCAGCGGATCACGTGGCTACGATGGCTACACCTTC.

This rearrangement joins TRBV26 to TRBJ2-7; the D call of TRBD2 is as the table states it, not checked on the DNA. TRBV26 has pseudogene status. The CDR3 runs 13 residues. DNA of the CDR3: TGTGCCAGCAGTCGATATCGCGGGTACGAGCAGTACTTC. The encoded protein is CASSRYRGYEQYF.

This chain uses TRBV27 with TRBJ2-3, with 7 bases matching TRBD2. Looked up from germline, CDR1 is MNHEY and CDR2 is SMNVEV (reference sequence). This CDR3 has 13 residues. V shed 7 bases and J 5 bases; nucleotides not matched to a gene: 6. The CDR3 loop is CASIGGGLDTQYF. The CDR3 DNA sequence: TGTGCCAGCATTGGGGGAGGGCTAGATACGCAGTATTTT.

V and J are TRBV28 and TRBJ1-1, with TRBD1 identical over 11 bases. The CDR3 runs to 16 residues. With 2 bases clipped from V and 3 bases from J, the junction kept 5 bases outside the gene matches. Germline V lookup: CDR1 MDHEN, CDR2 SYDVKM. The CDR3 sequence is CASSLGGTGGDTEAFF. CDR3 coding DNA: TGTGCCAGCAGTTTAGGAGGGACAGGGGGGGACACTGAAGCTTTCTTT.

Remarks on this clonotype: The junction shows a germline mismatch at one end, possibly a read error. The J gene is TRBJ2-6, the V gene TRBV7-6; 7 nucleotides line up with TRBD1. The CDR3 is 14 residues long. CDR1 and CDR2 (germline): SGHVS, FNYEAQ. The CDR3 DNA reads as TGTGCTAGCAGCTTTTCAAGGGACAGCAACGTCCTGACTTTC. Protein sequence: CASSFSRDSNVLTF.

This clonotype occurred a few times. V gene TRBV28 combines with J gene TRBJ2-1; 8 bases agree with TRBD2. The germline gives CDR1 MDHEN, CDR2 SYDVKM. J lost 4 bases, V lost 7 bases, and 9 bases had no gene match. The CDR3 loop spans 15 amino acids. CDR3 DNA: TGTGCCAGCATATCCGGGGGGGCCGGGTACAATGAGCAGTTCTTC. Translation gives CASISGGAGYNEQFF.

CDR3: CASSSRSGGGNTGELFF. The CDR3 DNA reads TGTGCCAGCAGCTCCAGGAGCGGGGGAGGAAACACCGGGGAGCTGTTTTTT. This chain joins TRBV7-2 and TRBJ2-2; TRBD2 matches at 8 bases. Germline CDR1 SGHTA, CDR2 FQGNSA. The CDR3 loop spans 17 amino acids. V shed 4 bases, J shed 2 bases, and the junction held 9 bases outside the gene matches.

The chain joins TRBV12-3 or TRBV12-4 to TRBJ2-7; TRBD2 is a possible D gene (5 bases). The CDR3 is made up of 15 amino acids. The V gene lost 5 bases and the J gene lost 0 bases, with 14 bases spanning the gap. Here the CDR3 DNA reads TGTGCCAGCAGTCCCACAAGAGCGGCCTCCTACGAGCAGTACTTC. Translating it yields CASSPTRAASYEQYF.

CDR3: CASTLGQTYGYTF. The CDR3 DNA sequence: TGTGCCAGCACCTTGGGACAGACCTATGGCTACACCTTC. The chain joins TRBV6-1 to TRBJ1-2; 7 bases map to TRBD1. CDR1 and CDR2 (germline): MNHNS, SASEGT. Losses at the gene ends were 7 bases for V and 4 bases for J; bases not matched to a gene: 6. This CDR3 has 13 residues.

J is TRBJ1-1 and V is TRBV5-1; D call uncertain. The CDR3 has 13 amino acids. Germline values: CDR1 SGHRS, CDR2 YFSETQ. Trimming removed 1 base at V and 1 base at J, with 5 bases between. DNA of the CDR3: TGCGCCAGCAGCTTGTCCCAGAACACTGAAGCTTTCTTT. Translated, it gives CASSLSQNTEAFF.

Written as DNA, the CDR3 is TGCAGTGCTAGACGGCTTGAGCAGTTCTTC. It specifies CSARRLEQFF. The chain employs TRBV20-1 and TRBJ2-1, with D hard to call. Trimming stripped 2 bases from V and 9 bases from J, with 5 bases between. The length of the CDR3 is 10 residues. Germline lookup yields CDR1 DFQATT and CDR2 SNEGSKA (reference sequence).